This record concerns one T cell receptor (beta chain) sequence. Antigen unknown. These data come from a study of T cell responses to AZD1222 COVID-19 vaccine. Study findings and constraints: Spike-wide vaccine-associated CD4 TCRs dominated at 160-218 and 743-854.

Germline V gene data show CDR1 as MNHEY and CDR2 as SMNVEV (reference sequence). This CDR3 spans 14 amino acids. Between the trimmed V and J ends, which lost 1 base and 2 bases, there was a span of 7 bases. Only in-frame clones appear in the TCRdb table, and some are missing; sequencing was by immunoSEQ multiplex PCR. The profile shows 100,000 to 150,000 clones, more than 90% of them singletons. The J gene is TRBJ2-3, the V gene TRBV27; maybe TRBD1 (6 bases). The sample was peripheral blood, taken 28 days after the second AZD1222 dose. The receptor comes from an adult who received the AZD1222 COVID-19 vaccine. The CDR3 sequence: CASSLWGHTDTQYF. Written as DNA, the CDR3 is TGTGCCAGCAGTTTATGGGGGCACACAGATACGCAGTATTTT.